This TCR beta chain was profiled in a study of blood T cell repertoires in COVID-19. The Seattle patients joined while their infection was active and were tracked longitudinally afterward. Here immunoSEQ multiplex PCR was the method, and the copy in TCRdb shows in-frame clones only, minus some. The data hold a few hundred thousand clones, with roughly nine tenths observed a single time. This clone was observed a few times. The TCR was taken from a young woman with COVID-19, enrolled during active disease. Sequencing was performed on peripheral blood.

The CDR3 protein is CASSLLASGILYNEQFF. The DNA for the CDR3 is TGTGCCAGCAGCTTATTGGCTAGCGGGATTCTCTACAATGAGCAGTTCTTC. This chain connects TRBV7-2 to TRBJ2-1; the match to TRBD2 covers 9 bases. This CDR3 has 17 amino acids. V was pared by 2 bases and J by 3 bases, with 8 bases of the junction left unmatched. Looked up from germline, CDR1 is SGHTA and CDR2 is FQGNSA.